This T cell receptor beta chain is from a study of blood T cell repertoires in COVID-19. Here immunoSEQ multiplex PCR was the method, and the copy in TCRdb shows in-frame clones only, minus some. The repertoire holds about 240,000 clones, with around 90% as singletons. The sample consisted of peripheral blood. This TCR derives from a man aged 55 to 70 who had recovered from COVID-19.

The CDR3 bases are TGTGCCAGCAGCCCCGCGTACGGGGGGGCCTCCGGGGAGCTGTTTTTT. This encodes CASSPAYGGASGELFF. The V gene is TRBV5-4, the J gene TRBJ2-2; 8 nucleotides match TRBD2. J lost 6 bases, V lost 4 bases, and 11 bases had no gene match. The germline V gene encodes CDR1 SGHNT and CDR2 YYREEE (reference sequence). The CDR3 contains 16 residues.